This T cell receptor beta chain was retrieved from a study of T cells in Graves' hyperthyroidism and ophthalmopathy. On this clonotype itself: Its antigen is as yet unknown. A much larger clone sits a single nucleotide away, making a read error possible.

A 10 ml volume of fresh peripheral blood provided the PBMCs. Study results and limitations: Blood samples included most of the expanded thyroid clonotypes exceeding 0.001.

RNA transcripts yielded amplified TCR beta CDR3 regions. First-round RT-PCR with HTBI primers amplified the TCR CDR3 region. TCRdb independently ran MiXCR on the multiplex PCR reads; one entry per CDR3 protein. The sample yields about 180,000 distinct CDR3 sequences, about a sixth seen once. CDR1 is SGHRS, CDR2 YFSETQ, per germline. The V and J ends lost 4 bases and 7 bases respectively, with 20 bases between them. This CDR3 is built from 15 residues. This TCR was recovered from a woman aged 45-65 years with Graves' hyperthyroidism. V usage is TRBV5-1 and J usage is TRBJ1-2; D not resolved. Sequenced input: blood. The DNA for the CDR3 is TGCGCCAGCAGCACCCCGACCGACGCCATGCGTGGCTACACCTTC. Translation: CASSTPTDAMRGYTF.